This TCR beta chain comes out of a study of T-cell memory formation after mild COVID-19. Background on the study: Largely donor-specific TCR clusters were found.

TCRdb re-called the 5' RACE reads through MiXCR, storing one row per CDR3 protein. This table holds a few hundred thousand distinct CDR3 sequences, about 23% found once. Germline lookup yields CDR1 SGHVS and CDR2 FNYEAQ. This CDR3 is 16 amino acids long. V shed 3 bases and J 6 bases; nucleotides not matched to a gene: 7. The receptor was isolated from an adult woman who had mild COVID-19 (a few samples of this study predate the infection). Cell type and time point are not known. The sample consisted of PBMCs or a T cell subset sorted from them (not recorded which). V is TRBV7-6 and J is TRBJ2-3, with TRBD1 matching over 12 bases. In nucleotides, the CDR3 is TGTGCCAGCAGCTTCTGGGGACAGGGGGCGTTCGATACGCAGTATTTT. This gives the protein CASSFWGQGAFDTQYF.